Presented here are 16 T cell receptor beta chains from one specimen sequenced in a study of shared clonotypes between healthy human individuals. Only in-frame clones appear in the TCRdb table, and some are missing; sequencing was by immunoSEQ multiplex PCR. The sample has some 1,100,000 clones; about 80% are singletons. The sequencing sample was made of memory CD4+ T cells from PBMCs. The subset: CD45RA-negative fraction. The receptors come from a man between 18 and 29 years old in good health. Some clones in this sample may be carry-over from other donors' samples.

This rearrangement joins TRBV4-3 to TRBJ2-4; D possibly matches TRBD1 or TRBD2 (5 bases each). Germline V gives CDR1 LGHNA, CDR2 YSLEER. Trimming removed 4 bases at V and 0 bases at J, with 10 bases between. This CDR3 is 15 amino acids long. The CDR3 region has the DNA TGCGCCAGCAGCCTAGAGAGGGGAGCCAAAAACATTCAGTACTTC. It yields the protein CASSLERGAKNIQYF.

The chain recombines TRBV11-2 with TRBJ2-7, with D perhaps matching TRBD2 (6 bases). This CDR3 contains 13 residues. V was trimmed by 5 bases and J by 3 bases, leaving 11 bases between them. CDR1 and CDR2 from the germline V gene are SGHAT and FQNNGV. For the CDR3, the DNA is TGTGCCAGCAGCCGGGGGAGGTTCTACGAGCAGTACTTC. Translating it yields CASSRGRFYEQYF.

On this clone: This may be a read error: a much more frequent sequence differs by one nucleotide. The rearrangement uses TRBV14 and TRBJ1-2; D is perhaps TRBD1 (5 bases). Germline lookup yields CDR1 SGHDN and CDR2 FVKESK. There are 13 residues in the CDR3. The germline V and J ends were trimmed by 4 bases and 4 bases, with 10 bases remaining between them. In DNA, the CDR3 is TGTGCCAGCAGCCCCCCGGGGACCTATGGCTACACCTTC. Protein sequence: CASSPPGTYGYTF.

The rearrangement links TRBV7-2 to TRBJ2-7; 8 nucleotides align to TRBD1. J gave up 0 bases and V 5 bases, and 9 bases lay outside the gene matches. This CDR3 is 16 amino acids long. Germline CDR1 is SGHTA and CDR2 is FQGNSA. CDR3 in amino acids: CASSPSGQASSYEQYF. CDR3 nucleotides: TGTGCCAGCAGCCCCTCGGGACAGGCGAGCTCCTACGAGCAGTACTTC.

The chain combines TRBV6-6 with TRBJ2-7, with a possible D match to TRBD1 (6 bases). The CDR3 is 12 amino acids. The germline gives CDR1 MNHNY, CDR2 SVGAGI (reference sequence). V gave up 2 bases and J gave up 6 bases, with 8 bases separating them. Here the CDR3 reads CASSYGGGEQYF. Written as DNA, the CDR3 is TGTGCCAGCAGTTACGGGGGCGGCGAGCAGTACTTC.

The chain recombines TRBV29-1 with TRBJ2-3; a weak D match, TRBD1 (5 bases). V lost 4 bases and J 2 bases, leaving 10 bases between the germline ends. CDR1 is SQVTM and CDR2 is ANQGSEA in the germline V gene. This CDR3 contains 13 residues. CDR3 in DNA: TGCAGCGTTGCTCAAGGGGCCACAGATACGCAGTATTTT. Protein: CSVAQGATDTQYF.

Remarks on this clone: One base away lies a much larger clone, so this may be a sequencing read error. The chain combines TRBV2 with TRBJ1-3; D remains unclear. V was clipped by 2 bases and J by 3 bases, with 8 bases between them. The CDR3 spans 14 residues. In germline, CDR1 is SNHLY, CDR2 FYNNEI. In nucleotides, the CDR3 is TGTGCCAGCAGTGAATCGGCCGTTGGAAACACCATATATTTT. Translating it yields CASSESAVGNTIYF. Full variable domain (outside the CDR3, taken from reference TRBV2 and TRBJ1-3): EPEVTQTPSHQVTQMGQEVILRCVPISNHLYFYWYRQILGQKVEFLVSFYNNEISEKSEIFDDQFSVERPDGSNFTLKIRSTKLEDSAMYFCASSESAVGNTIYFGEGSWLTVV.

Comment on this clone: The same CDR3 arises from other DNA sequences in this sample as well. The chain recombines TRBV18 with TRBJ2-7; D ambiguous. This CDR3 spans 14 amino acids. Germline CDR1 KGHSH, CDR2 LQKENI. With 3 bases removed from V and 0 bases from J, the gap between germline ends came to 9 bases. The CDR3 DNA reads TGTGCCAGCTCACCCCCAGAGAGCTCCTACGAGCAGTACTTC. Translated, it gives CASSPPESSYEQYF.

This chain uses TRBV9 with TRBJ2-6, with D perhaps matching TRBD1 or TRBD2 (5 bases each). The CDR3 loop spans 19 amino acids. The germline gives CDR1 SGDLS, CDR2 YYNGEE. V dropped 0 bases and J dropped 1 base, with 17 bases sitting between them. CDR3 sequence: CASSVDVRDPPSGANVLTF. CDR3 bases: TGTGCCAGCAGCGTAGATGTCCGGGACCCTCCATCTGGGGCCAACGTCCTGACTTTC.

The chain employs TRBV6-5 and TRBJ2-2; D uncertain. The CDR3 loop spans 13 amino acids. V was clipped by 0 bases and J by 6 bases, with 5 bases between them. Germline V gene lookup returns CDR1 MNHEY and CDR2 SVGAGI. CDR3 residues: CASSYSISGELFF. As DNA, the CDR3 is TGTGCCAGCAGTTACTCGATTTCCGGGGAGCTGTTTTTT.

The chain links TRBV6-5 to TRBJ2-5; 9 nucleotides agree with TRBD2. V dropped 7 bases and J dropped 1; count of bases not matched to a gene: 7. The CDR3 totals 15 residues. CDR1 and CDR2 (germline): MNHEY, SVGAGI. DNA for the CDR3: TGTGCCAGCAATGAGGCGGGAGGGCCCCAAGAGACCCAGTACTTC. Amino acid sequence: CASNEAGGPQETQYF.

The chain is built from TRBV20-1 and TRBJ1-4; no reliable D call. The CDR3 extends over 11 amino acids. Per the germline V gene, CDR1 is DFQATT and CDR2 is SNEGSKA (reference sequence). Trimming pared 5 bases from V and 4 bases from J, leaving 5 bases between. The chain's CDR3 is CSAWNNEKLFF. Written as DNA, the CDR3 is TGCAGTGCTTGGAATAATGAAAAACTGTTTTTT.

This clone showed up just a few times. This rearrangement joins TRBV19 to TRBJ1-1; D perhaps matches TRBD1 (5 bases). This CDR3 spans 14 amino acids. V shed 6 bases and J shed 3 bases, with 14 bases lying between them. Looked up from germline, CDR1 is LNHDA and CDR2 is SQIVND (reference sequence). CDR3 region: CASSSDGTYTEAFF. In DNA form, the CDR3 reads TGTGCCAGTAGCTCGGACGGGACTTACACTGAAGCTTTCTTT.

This chain connects TRBV7-9 to TRBJ1-2, with D maybe TRBD1 (5 bases). The germline CDR1 and CDR2 sequences are SEHNR and FQNEAQ (reference sequence). Trimming took off 5 bases at V and 6 bases at J, with 13 bases between the two ends. The CDR3 contains 13 residues. The CDR3 here is CASSLPGGDGYTF. The CDR3 DNA reads TGTGCCAGCAGCCTACCGGGGGGAGATGGCTACACCTTC.

The CDR3 protein is CAWSVGRRTEAFF. CDR3 in DNA: TGTGCCTGGAGTGTGGGCAGAAGGACTGAAGCTTTCTTT. The V gene is TRBV30, the J gene TRBJ1-1; D remains unclear. Per germline, CDR1 GTSNPN and CDR2 SVGIG (reference sequence). With 0 bases removed from V and 5 bases from J, the gap between germline ends came to 10 bases. The CDR3 runs 13 residues. Based on the CDR3 plus reference TRBV30 and TRBJ1-1, the full variable domain is SQTIHQWPATLVQPVGSPLSLECTVEGTSNPNLYWYRQAAGRGLQLLFYSVGIGQISSEVPQNLSASRPQDRQFILSSKKLLLSDSGFYLCAWSVGRRTEAFFGQGTRLTVV.

This chain joins TRBV10-3 and TRBJ2-5; D unclear. The CDR3 has 13 amino acids. The V end was cut by 3 bases, the J end by 2 bases, with 7 bases between. Germline CDR1 and CDR2: ENHRY and SYGVKD. The chain's CDR3 is CAISEYTQETQYF. The DNA for the CDR3 is TGTGCCATCAGTGAATACACTCAAGAGACCCAGTACTTC.